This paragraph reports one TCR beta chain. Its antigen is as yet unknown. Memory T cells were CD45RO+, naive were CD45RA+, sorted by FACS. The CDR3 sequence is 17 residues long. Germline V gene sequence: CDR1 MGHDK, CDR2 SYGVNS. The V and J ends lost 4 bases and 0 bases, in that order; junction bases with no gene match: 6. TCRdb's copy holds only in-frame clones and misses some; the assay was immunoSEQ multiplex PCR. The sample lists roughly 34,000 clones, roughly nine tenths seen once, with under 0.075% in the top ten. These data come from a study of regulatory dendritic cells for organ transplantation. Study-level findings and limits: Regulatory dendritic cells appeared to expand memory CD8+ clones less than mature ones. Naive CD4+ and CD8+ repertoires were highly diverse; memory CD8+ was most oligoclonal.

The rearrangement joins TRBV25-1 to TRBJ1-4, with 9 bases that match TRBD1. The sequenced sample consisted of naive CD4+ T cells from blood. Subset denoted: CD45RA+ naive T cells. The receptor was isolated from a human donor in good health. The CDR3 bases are TGTGCCAGCAGTGGGTGGACAGGGGTTACAACTAATGAAAAACTGTTTTTT. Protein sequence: CASSGWTGVTTNEKLFF.